The present T cell receptor beta chain was sequenced within a study of blood T cell repertoires in COVID-19 (dated by TCRdb to the early 2020s). For context, the study as a whole: Samples covering the acute and convalescent phases of COVID-19 were provided by collaborators in the United States, Italy and Spain. The prospective study material was composed of cDNA or gDNA derived from T cells, B-cell-depleted T cells, or PBMCs. Subjects who had been exposed to COVID-19, were actively infected with it, or had recovered from it provided the deeply sampled blood TCRbeta repertoires that made up the dataset. The repertoires were released in a freely available public database meant as a resource for research on the immune response to SARS-CoV-2. The samples were drawn from two sources: the first 160 participants of the ongoing ImmuneRACE study, and 950 to 1,500 subjects contributed by 6 global collaborators. Nearly every sample came with metadata listing a de-identified subject ID, COVID-19 status, age in years and sex. Where available, HLA class I and class II types were taken from metadata supplied by the sample provider and were not determined by assay-based typing. Study-wide conclusions, independent of this receptor: Clinical and demographic metadata were provided uncurated, with the amount varying by source and participant.

Participants in the prospective study were aged about 18 to 89 years, lived in under 30 United States geographic areas, and enrolled through a virtual design. Cohort assignment in the prospective study relied on participant-reported clinical history from a screening survey and a study questionnaire. ImmuneRACE Cohort 3 recovered participants were defined by two consecutive negative NP/OP PCR tests, healthcare professional clearance, or symptom resolution. In the prospective study, mobile phlebotomists collected whole blood, serum and a nasopharyngeal or oropharyngeal swab from each participant. Prospective study participants could optionally give additional blood draws and questionnaires over a roughly 2-month period. Before DNA extraction, prospective study blood samples were shipped either frozen or at room temperature. CDR1 SGHTA and CDR2 FQGNSA are derived from the germline V gene. Trimming removed 6 bases from V and 5 bases from J; the gene matches leave 18 bases unexplained. The CDR3 spans 18 residues, from the cysteine through the phenylalanine. Just the 54-base CDR3 DNA is kept, in frame starting at base 1.

As to this clone: Its antigen is still unknown. Base qualities are not at hand, and no much larger clone is one base apart.

TCRbeta CDR3 regions were amplified from genomic DNA by means of the immunoSEQ Assay, a bias-controlled multiplex PCR. In the paper's pipeline: Within the assay, amplification of reference gene primers was used to estimate how many nucleated cells each sample contained. Sequence reads were collapsed and filtered to measure the absolute abundance of every unique TCRbeta CDR3 rearrangement. For each sample, productive Simpson clonality was calculated as the square root of Simpson's diversity index across productive rearrangements. As stored in TCRdb, this immuneACCESS dataset retains in-frame rearrangements with V and J assigned. A fraction of the clones does not appear; measured against another copy, unresolved V genes explain less than half of the discrepancy, and the remainder lacks a known reason. V and J calls and clone size are those listed in that table; D and trimming were worked out from the DNA. The sample table holds roughly 200,000 clones, of which more than 80% were seen once. More than 5% of the sample rests with the top ten.

This clonotype was obtained from a man aged 35-49 years who had recovered from COVID-19. What was sequenced was PBMCs or T cells enriched from blood (not recorded which). The receptor chain draws on TRBV7-2 and TRBJ2-7; TRBD2 matches 11 bases in the middle. The CDR3 in this case is CASRTGLAESFYSHEQYF. The nucleotides read TGTGCCAGCAGAACGGGACTAGCGGAGAGCTTCTATTCTCACGAGCAGTACTTC. Supplemented by the reference TRBV7-2 and TRBJ2-7 proteins around the CDR3, the complete variable domain is GAGVSQSPSNKVTEKGKDVELRCDPISGHTALYWYRQSLGQGLEFLIYFQGNSAPDKSGLPSDRFSAERTGGSVSTLTIQRTQQEDSAVYLCASRTGLAESFYSHEQYFGPGTRLTVT.